These 20 T cell receptor beta chains came from one sample sequenced in a study of T-cell memory formation after mild COVID-19. TCRdb processed the 5' RACE reads anew with MiXCR; each CDR3 protein has one entry. The sample lists 100,000 or so distinct CDR3 sequences, over 8.5% occurring once. Source material: PBMCs or a T cell subset sorted from them (not recorded which). These receptors were collected from a man between 18 and 35 years old who had mild COVID-19 (a few samples of this study predate the infection). Cell type and time point are not known.

V and J are TRBV7-9 and TRBJ2-5; tentatively, D is TRBD2 (5 bases). Per the germline V gene, CDR1 is SEHNR and CDR2 is FQNEAQ (reference sequence). The CDR3 is made up of 15 amino acids. Trimming pared 5 bases from V and 2 bases from J, leaving 15 bases between. The CDR3 DNA reads as TGTGCCAGCAGCCGCCCCGGACGGGGACAAGAGACCCAGTACTTC. It translates to CASSRPGRGQETQYF.

A few counts support this clonotype. The chain is built from TRBV7-7 and TRBJ2-3; D not certain. The CDR3 spans 13 residues. CDR1 and CDR2 from the germline V gene are SSHAT and FNYEAQ (reference sequence). The V gene lost 2 bases and the J gene lost 2 bases, with 5 bases spanning the gap. The DNA for the CDR3 is TGTGCCAGCAGCTTATACGACACAGATACGCAGTATTTT. Residues: CASSLYDTDTQYF. Complete variable domain (other parts from reference TRBV7-7 and TRBJ2-3): GAGVSQSPRYKVTKRGQDVTLRCDPISSHATLYWYQQALGQGPEFLTYFNYEAQPDKSGLPSDRFSAERPEGSISTLTIQRTEQRDSAMYRCASSLYDTDTQYFGPGTRLTVL.

A few counts support this clonotype. The V gene is TRBV7-8, the J gene TRBJ2-7, with 7 bases fitting TRBD1. V gave up 2 bases and J gave up 10 bases; unmatched junction bases: 11. The CDR3 loop spans 14 amino acids. Germline CDR1 and CDR2: SGHVS and FQNEAQ. The chain's CDR3 is CASSLSGTAALQYF. CDR3 bases: TGTGCCAGCAGCTTATCCGGGACAGCCGCGTTACAGTACTTC.

V is TRBV6-5 and J is TRBJ2-3; D might be TRBD1 (6 bases). Per germline, CDR1 MNHEY and CDR2 SVGAGI. The CDR3 length is 15 residues. V shed 2 bases and J shed 1 base, with 10 bases lying between them. CDR3 amino acids: CASSYLNRGTDTQYF. CDR3 coding DNA: TGTGCCAGCAGTTACCTAAACAGGGGCACAGATACGCAGTATTTT.

The chain employs TRBV6-5 and TRBJ1-2; TRBD1 matches 7 bases. Germline trimming cut 2 bases from V and 3 bases from J; bases unmatched to any gene: 9. The CDR3 is 16 residues long. Germline loops: CDR1 MNHEY, CDR2 SVGAGI. Here the CDR3 reads CASSYNKQGSHYGYTF. The CDR3 nucleotides are TGTGCCAGCAGTTACAACAAACAGGGGTCCCACTATGGCTACACCTTC.

This clonotype came up a few times. The CDR3 nucleotides read TGTGCCATCAGTGAGTTACCGGGGGGAAACACCGGGGAGCTGTTTTTT. Translation: CAISELPGGNTGELFF. The rearrangement uses TRBV10-3 and TRBJ2-2; TRBD2 matches at 7 bases. Germline V lookup: CDR1 ENHRY, CDR2 SYGVKD. The CDR3 extends over 16 amino acids. J was trimmed by 2 bases and V by 1 base; bases with no gene match: 4.

The V gene is TRBV10-3, the J gene TRBJ1-5, with D uncertain. Germline V gives CDR1 ENHRY, CDR2 SYGVKD. The V end was cut by 3 bases, the J end by 5 bases, with 11 bases between. There are 14 residues in the CDR3. CDR3 sequence (DNA): TGTGCCATCAGTGAACGACACTTAGATCAGCCCCAGCATTTT. Translated, it gives CAISERHLDQPQHF.

The rearrangement uses TRBV6-5 and TRBJ2-1; 10 bases align to TRBD2. This CDR3 comprises 15 residues. From germline, CDR1 is MNHEY and CDR2 SVGAGI. Germline trimming cut 5 bases from V and 6 bases from J; bases unmatched to any gene: 7. The CDR3, as DNA: TGTGCCAGCAGTCCCCCAACTAGCGGGGCCAATGAGCAGTTCTTC. Its translation: CASSPPTSGANEQFF.

This clonotype was seen a handful of times. The rearrangement links TRBV5-1 to TRBJ2-2; TRBD1 matches at 9 bases. Germline CDR1 SGHRS, CDR2 YFSETQ. Trimming at V came to 3 bases and at J to 5 bases, leaving 5 bases not matched to a gene. This CDR3 is built from 15 residues. The CDR3 here is CASSYRDRETGELFF. CDR3 DNA sequence: TGCGCCAGCAGCTACCGGGACAGGGAGACCGGGGAGCTGTTTTTT. The full variable domain, completed using reference TRBV5-1 and TRBJ2-2, is KAGVTQTPRYLIKTRGQQVTLSCSPISGHRSVSWYQQTPGQGLQFLFEYFSETQRNKGNFPGRFSGRQFSNSRSEMNVSTLELGDSALYLCASSYRDRETGELFFGEGSRLTVL.

This clonotype was observed a few times. The chain joins TRBV7-2 to TRBJ2-3; perhaps TRBD2 as D (5 bases). The germline CDR1 and CDR2 sequences are SGHTA and FQGNSA. CDR3 length: 12 amino acids. V was shortened by 5 bases and J by 5 bases, with 8 bases between the two germline ends. The CDR3 reads CASSHSEDTQYF. CDR3 coding DNA: TGTGCCAGCAGCCATAGCGAAGATACGCAGTATTTT. The entire variable domain, with the rest obtained from reference TRBV7-2 and TRBJ2-3, is as follows: GAGVSQSPSNKVTEKGKDVELRCDPISGHTALYWYRQSLGQGLEFLIYFQGNSAPDKSGLPSDRFSAERTGGSVSTLTIQRTQQEDSAVYLCASSHSEDTQYFGPGTRLTVL.

CDR3 amino acids: CASSYPMDRYTDTQYF. Written as DNA, the CDR3 is TGTGCCAGCAGTTACCCCATGGACAGATACACAGATACGCAGTATTTT. This rearrangement joins TRBV12-3 or TRBV12-4 to TRBJ2-3, with D possibly matching TRBD1 (6 bases). V lost 4 bases, J lost 2 bases, and 16 bases lay in between. CDR3 size: 16 residues.

This clonotype was counted only a few times. The chain couples TRBV6-5 to TRBJ1-1, with no clear D. CDR1 and CDR2 (germline): MNHEY, SVGAGI. The CDR3 runs to 14 residues. Trimming took off 7 bases at V and 4 bases at J, with 16 bases between the two ends. The DNA of the CDR3 is TGTGCCAGCACTATCTTCGGCTCAGGCACTGAAGCTTTCTTT. Protein product: CASTIFGSGTEAFF.

This clonotype has at least ten counts. The V call is TRBV4-2, the J call TRBJ2-3; TRBD2 aligns across 12 bases. Germline V gives CDR1 LGHNA, CDR2 YNFKEQ. The V gene end was trimmed by 1 base and the J gene end by 4 bases; junction bases not matched to a gene: 6. The CDR3 contains 17 residues. The CDR3 protein is CASSQVPSGGAPDTQYF. The CDR3 DNA is TGTGCCAGCAGCCAAGTCCCTAGCGGGGGGGCTCCAGATACGCAGTATTTT.

This clonotype was recorded a few times. The chain couples TRBV7-9 to TRBJ1-3; 7 nucleotides match TRBD1. There are 15 residues in the CDR3. V shed 4 bases and J 1 base; nucleotides not matched to a gene: 4. CDR1 SEHNR and CDR2 FQNEAQ come from the germline V gene (reference sequence). The CDR3, as DNA: TGTGCCAGCAGCTACCCGGACAGGTCTGGAAACACCATATATTTT. It yields the protein CASSYPDRSGNTIYF.

This clonotype was found many times. The chain is built from TRBV12-3 or TRBV12-4 and TRBJ1-2; no reliable D call. Deletions cut 3 bases from V and 3 bases from J, with 5 bases between. The CDR3 extends over 12 amino acids. This chain's CDR3 is CASSLVDYGYTF. The CDR3 coding sequence is TGTGCCAGCAGTTTGGTTGACTATGGCTACACCTTC.

The chain employs TRBV9 and TRBJ2-3; D is unclear. V was shortened by 4 bases and J by 4 bases, with 16 bases between the two germline ends. The CDR3 consists of 15 residues. Germline V lookup: CDR1 SGDLS, CDR2 YYNGEE. DNA for the CDR3: TGTGCCAGCAGCCCTTGGGGTAGAAACTCAGATACGCAGTATTTT. This encodes CASSPWGRNSDTQYF.

This clonotype was detected a few times. The rearrangement links TRBV6-2 or TRBV6-3 to TRBJ2-3; a possible D gene is TRBD2 (6 bases). The germline CDR1 and CDR2 sequences are MNHEY and SVGEGT. This CDR3 is built from 12 residues. Trimming took 8 bases from V and 4 from J, leaving 10 bases between them. CDR3 sequence: CASSPGADTQYF. The CDR3 DNA sequence: TGTGCCAGCTCCCCGGGAGCAGATACGCAGTATTTT.

This clonotype was detected many times. This rearrangement joins TRBV6-6 to TRBJ2-7; possibly TRBD2 for D (5 bases). Trimming left V 2 bases short and J 0 bases short, with 11 bases between. Per germline, CDR1 MNHNY and CDR2 SVGAGI (reference sequence). This CDR3 is built from 15 residues. The CDR3 loop reads CASSYAAALSYEQYF. In nucleotides, the CDR3 is TGTGCCAGCAGTTACGCAGCGGCCCTCTCCTACGAGCAGTACTTC.

The chain has TRBV2 and TRBJ2-7; TRBD2 might be the D (5 bases). The ends were cut back, 7 bases at V and 2 bases at J, with 9 bases in the middle. This CDR3 has 12 amino acids. Germline V gives CDR1 SNHLY, CDR2 FYNNEI. The CDR3 nucleotides are TGTGCCAGCACGACCGGGGCCTACGAGCAGTACTTC. This codes for CASTTGAYEQYF. The full variable domain, rest sourced from reference TRBV2 and TRBJ2-7, is EPEVTQTPSHQVTQMGQEVILRCVPISNHLYFYWYRQILGQKVEFLVSFYNNEISEKSEIFDDQFSVERPDGSNFTLKIRSTKLEDSAMYFCASTTGAYEQYFGPGTRLTVT.

The chain carries TRBV11-1 and TRBJ2-6; D not certain. The V end was cut by 4 bases, the J end by 0 bases, with 4 bases between. Germline CDR1 SGHAT, CDR2 FQDESV (reference sequence). The CDR3 sequence is 14 residues long. The CDR3 nucleotides are TGTGCCAGCAGCTCAGTCTCTGGGGCCAACGTCCTGACTTTC. Protein sequence: CASSSVSGANVLTF.